The 18 T cell receptor beta chains in this list originate from one sample, sequenced in a study of blood T cell repertoires in COVID-19. Produced via immunoSEQ multiplex PCR; TCRdb's table is partial and in-frame only. The sample holds 120,000 or so clones, around 81% seen once. Sequencing was carried out using peripheral blood. The receptors were sampled from a man between 60 and 75 years old with acute or convalescent COVID-19.

The chain uses TRBV3-1 (or the pseudogene TRBV3-2) and TRBJ2-2, with 8 bases aligning to TRBD2. Germline V gene lookup returns CDR1 LGHDT and CDR2 YNNKEL (reference sequence). This CDR3 is built from 15 residues. The trim removed 4 bases at V and 7 bases at J, leaving 8 bases unmatched. The CDR3 DNA reads TGTGCCAGCAGCCTCCGGACGGGGGGGGTCGGGGAGCTGTTTTTT. As protein: CASSLRTGGVGELFF.

J is TRBJ2-7 and V is TRBV9, with TRBD2 as a possible D gene (5 bases). CDR1 SGDLS and CDR2 YYNGEE come from the germline V gene. The V end lost 4 bases, the J end lost 7 bases, and 24 bases lay between the germline ends. CDR3 length: 16 residues. The CDR3 DNA reads as TGTGCCAGCAGCCGGAAAGAGGATAGGGCCGGCGGGGAGCAGTACTTC. Its protein is CASSRKEDRAGGEQYF.

This clone was seen a few times. The rearrangement uses TRBV7-9 and TRBJ1-6; D gene unclear. The CDR3 contains 16 residues. Looked up from germline, CDR1 is SEHNR and CDR2 is FQNEAQ (reference sequence). V shed 4 bases and J shed 7 bases, with 17 bases lying between them. Written as DNA, the CDR3 is TGTGCCAGCAGCTACCCCGGAGAGGGTCCGAATTCACCCCTCCACTTT. Protein product: CASSYPGEGPNSPLHF. The whole variable domain, filled in from reference TRBV7-9 and TRBJ1-6, reads DTGVSQNPRHKITKRGQNVTFRCDPISEHNRLYWYRQTLGQGPEFLTYFQNEAQLEKSRLLSDRFSAERPKGSFSTLEIQRTEQGDSAMYLCASSYPGEGPNSPLHFGNGTRLTVT.

The chain carries TRBV12-3 or TRBV12-4 and TRBJ1-5, with D perhaps TRBD1 (6 bases). CDR3 length equals 13 residues. V was trimmed by 6 bases and J by 4 bases, leaving 10 bases between them. CDR3 nucleotides: TGTGCCAGCAGCGGACAGTATAATCAGCCCCAGCATTTT. It encodes CASSGQYNQPQHF.

Only a few counts were recorded for this clone. This chain joins TRBV6-1 and TRBJ1-1; 8 bases fit TRBD1. J was trimmed by 1 base and V by 0 bases; bases with no gene match: 7. The germline gives CDR1 MNHNS, CDR2 SASEGT. The CDR3 runs to 17 residues. This CDR3 is CASSEAHGQGSNTEAFF. The CDR3 DNA is TGTGCCAGCAGTGAAGCGCACGGACAGGGTTCGAACACTGAAGCTTTCTTT.

The gene calls are TRBV2 and TRBJ1-4; 11 nucleotides align to TRBD1. CDR3 length: 15 amino acids. Germline lookup yields CDR1 SNHLY and CDR2 FYNNEI. The junction had 6 bases not matched to a gene; V was cut back by 4 bases and J by 8 bases. The CDR3 region has the DNA TGTGCCAGCAGTGGGACAGGGGGCGCGTTCGAAAAACTGTTTTTT. This encodes CASSGTGGAFEKLFF.

This rearrangement joins TRBV27 to TRBJ2-7, with 7 bases identical to TRBD2. Germline CDR1 and CDR2: MNHEY and SMNVEV (reference sequence). V lost 4 bases, J lost 2 bases, and 8 bases stayed unmatched. CDR3 length: 15 residues. The CDR3 sequence is CASSSGTIKTYEQYF. The CDR3 coding sequence is TGTGCCAGCAGTTCCGGGACTATCAAGACCTACGAGCAGTACTTC.

V and J are TRBV7-2 and TRBJ1-5; 8 bases map to TRBD1. CDR1 SGHTA and CDR2 FQGNSA come from the germline V gene. The CDR3 length is 15 residues. V lost 1 base and J lost 6; bases outside the gene matches: 5. CDR3 sequence reads: CASSLGAGGGQPQHF. The CDR3 nucleotides are TGTGCCAGCAGCTTAGGGGCAGGGGGCGGTCAGCCCCAGCATTTT.

The chain employs TRBV10-2 and TRBJ2-7; D is possibly TRBD1 (5 bases). Germline V gene sequence: CDR1 WSHSY, CDR2 SAAADI. The ends were cut back, 7 bases at V and 4 bases at J, with 11 bases in the middle. The CDR3 runs to 12 residues. Here the CDR3 DNA reads TGCGCCAGCACCCAGGGAATTTACGAGCAGTACTTC. Translated, it gives CASTQGIYEQYF.

The chain couples TRBV5-6 to TRBJ1-6; weak D call: TRBD1 (6 bases). V was trimmed by 0 bases and J by 9 bases, leaving 10 bases between them. CDR1 SGHDT and CDR2 YYEEEE come from the germline V gene. This CDR3 region has 14 residues. The CDR3 here is CASSLDRRGSPLHF. The CDR3 coding sequence is TGTGCCAGCAGCTTGGATCGCAGGGGTTCACCCCTCCACTTT.

This clone occurred a few times. The rearrangement joins TRBV5-4 to TRBJ1-1; D is undetermined. The ends were cut back, 4 bases at V and 1 base at J, with 14 bases in the middle. This CDR3 contains 15 residues. Germline CDR1 and CDR2: SGHNT and YYREEE (reference sequence). CDR3 in amino acids: CASSQGSGGNTEAFF. CDR3 nucleotide sequence: TGTGCCAGCAGCCAAGGCAGTGGAGGGAACACTGAAGCTTTCTTT. The full variable domain, its missing parts supplied by reference TRBV5-4 and TRBJ1-1, is ETGVTQSPTHLIKTRGQQVTLRCSSQSGHNTVSWYQQALGQGPQFIFQYYREEENGRGNFPPRFSGLQFPNYSSELNVNALELDDSALYLCASSQGSGGNTEAFFGQGTRLTVV.

This clone was seen only a few times. The gene calls are TRBV27 and TRBJ1-1; 7 positions agree with TRBD1. Germline values: CDR1 MNHEY, CDR2 SMNVEV (reference sequence). The V gene end was trimmed by 2 bases and the J gene end by 10 bases; junction bases not matched to a gene: 13. CDR3 size: 15 residues. CDR3 amino acids: CASSLLRQGSPRAFF. The DNA for the CDR3 is TGTGCCAGCAGTTTACTGAGACAGGGCTCCCCTAGAGCTTTCTTT.

J is TRBJ2-7 and V is TRBV7-3, with D unresolved. The CDR3 spans 15 residues. The germline gives CDR1 SGHTA, CDR2 FQGTGA. The ends were cut back, 4 bases at V and 2 bases at J, with 15 bases in the middle. CDR3 sequence reads: CASSYPNTLTYEQYF. CDR3 sequence (DNA): TGTGCCAGCAGCTACCCTAATACTCTCACCTACGAGCAGTACTTC. Full variable domain (missing parts from reference TRBV7-3 and TRBJ2-7): GAGVSQTPSNKVTEKGKYVELRCDPISGHTALYWYRQSLGQGPEFLIYFQGTGAADDSGLPNDRFFAVRPEGSVSTLKIQRTERGDSAVYLCASSYPNTLTYEQYFGPGTRLTVT.

The rearrangement uses TRBV21-1 and TRBJ1-1; the table gives TRBD1 as D, unverified against the DNA. TRBV21-1 is classified as a pseudogene. This CDR3 contains 15 residues. In DNA form, the CDR3 reads TGTGCCAGCAGCTTCAGGGGGTGGGAAGGCACTGAAGCTTTCTTT. Translation: CASSFRGWEGTEAFF.

CDR3 region: CASSSTGNTYNEQFF. CDR3 bases: TGTGCCAGCAGCTCGACAGGGAACACCTACAATGAGCAGTTCTTC. This rearrangement joins TRBV7-2 to TRBJ2-1; TRBD1 matches at 7 bases. The V and J ends lost 4 bases and 2 bases, in that order; junction bases with no gene match: 5. The CDR3 runs 15 residues. The germline V gene encodes CDR1 SGHTA and CDR2 FQGNSA.

This chain joins TRBV4-1 and TRBJ2-1; TRBD2 matches 8 bases. Germline lookup yields CDR1 MGHRA and CDR2 YSYEKL. This CDR3 contains 12 residues. J was trimmed by 11 bases and V by 4 bases; bases with no gene match: 4. In DNA, the CDR3 is TGCGCCAGCAGCCGGACTAGCTCAAAGCAGTTCTTC. It specifies CASSRTSSKQFF.

This clone was seen only a few times. The chain links TRBV28 to TRBJ1-5; the match to TRBD1 covers 8 bases. V was clipped by 3 bases and J by 6 bases; unmatched bases: 10. This CDR3 comprises 16 residues. The V gene's germline CDR1 is MDHEN and CDR2 SYDVKM. CDR3 region: CASSLGRRGRFQPQHF. CDR3 sequence (DNA): TGTGCCAGCAGTTTGGGTCGCAGGGGGCGGTTTCAGCCCCAGCATTTT.

V gene TRBV6-4 combines with J gene TRBJ2-5, with D perhaps TRBD2 (6 bases). Per germline, CDR1 MRHNA and CDR2 SNTAGT. V was shortened by 0 bases and J by 1 base, with 21 bases between the two germline ends. The CDR3 sequence is 19 residues long. CDR3 DNA: TGTGCCAGCAGTGACTCGGCGAGCGCCTCCAGGAGGGGCCAAGAGACCCAGTACTTC. Its protein product is CASSDSASASRRGQETQYF.